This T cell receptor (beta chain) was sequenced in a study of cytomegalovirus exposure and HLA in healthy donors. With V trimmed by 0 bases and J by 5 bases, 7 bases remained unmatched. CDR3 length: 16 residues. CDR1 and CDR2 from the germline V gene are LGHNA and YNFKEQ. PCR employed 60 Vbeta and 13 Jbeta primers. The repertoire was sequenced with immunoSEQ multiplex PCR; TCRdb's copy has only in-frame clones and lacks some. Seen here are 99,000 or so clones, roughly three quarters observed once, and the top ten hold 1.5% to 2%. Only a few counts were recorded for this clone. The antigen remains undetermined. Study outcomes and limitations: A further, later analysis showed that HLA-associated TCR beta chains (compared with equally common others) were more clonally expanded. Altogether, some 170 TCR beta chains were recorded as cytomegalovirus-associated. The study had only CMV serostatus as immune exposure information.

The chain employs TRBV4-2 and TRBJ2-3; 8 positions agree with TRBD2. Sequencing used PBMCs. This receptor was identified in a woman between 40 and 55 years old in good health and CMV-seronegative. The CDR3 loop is CASSQEGTSGIDTQYF. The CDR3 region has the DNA TGTGCCAGCAGCCAAGAAGGTACTAGCGGAATAGATACGCAGTATTTT.